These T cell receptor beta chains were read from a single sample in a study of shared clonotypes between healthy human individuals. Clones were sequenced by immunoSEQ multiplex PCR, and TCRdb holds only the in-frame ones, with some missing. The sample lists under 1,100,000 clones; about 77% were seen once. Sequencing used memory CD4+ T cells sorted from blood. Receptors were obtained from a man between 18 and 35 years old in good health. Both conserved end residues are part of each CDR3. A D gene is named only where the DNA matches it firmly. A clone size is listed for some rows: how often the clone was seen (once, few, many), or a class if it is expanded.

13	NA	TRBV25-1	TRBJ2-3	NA	TGTGCCAGCAGTGAACGGACGATCGATACGCAGTATTTT	CASSERTIDTQYF
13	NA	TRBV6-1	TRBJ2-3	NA	TGTGCCAGCAGCCCGACTGACACAGATACGCAGTATTTT	CASSPTDTDTQYF
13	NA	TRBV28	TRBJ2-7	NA	TGTGCCAGCAGTTTAGGAGCAGTTTACGAGCAGTACTTC	CASSLGAVYEQYF
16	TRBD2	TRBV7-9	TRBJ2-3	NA	TGTGCCAGCAGCTCCACTAGCGGGGGCACCACAGATACGCAGTATTTT	CASSSTSGGTTDTQYF
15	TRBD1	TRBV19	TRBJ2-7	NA	TGTGCCAGTAGTACCCTGGACAGGGCTGGATACGAGCAGTACTTC	CASSTLDRAGYEQYF
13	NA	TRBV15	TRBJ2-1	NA	TGTGCCACCAGCAGGGACCAGGGAACTGAGCAGTTCTTC	CATSRDQGTEQFF
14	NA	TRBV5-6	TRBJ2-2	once	TGTGCCAGCAGCTTCCGACCTGAGAGCGGGGAGCTGTTTTTT	CASSFRPESGELFF
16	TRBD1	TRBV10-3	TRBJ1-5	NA	TGTGCCATCAGTGAGTCAGGGACAGGGGAAGGTCAGCCCCAGCATTTT	CAISESGTGEGQPQHF
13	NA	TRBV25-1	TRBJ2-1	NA	TGTGCCAGCACCGGTATGGGGGGCAATGAGCAGTTCTTC	CASTGMGGNEQFF
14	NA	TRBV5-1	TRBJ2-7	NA	TGCGCCAGCAGCTTCGACAGTCCCTTGGGCGAGCAGTACTTC	CASSFDSPLGEQYF